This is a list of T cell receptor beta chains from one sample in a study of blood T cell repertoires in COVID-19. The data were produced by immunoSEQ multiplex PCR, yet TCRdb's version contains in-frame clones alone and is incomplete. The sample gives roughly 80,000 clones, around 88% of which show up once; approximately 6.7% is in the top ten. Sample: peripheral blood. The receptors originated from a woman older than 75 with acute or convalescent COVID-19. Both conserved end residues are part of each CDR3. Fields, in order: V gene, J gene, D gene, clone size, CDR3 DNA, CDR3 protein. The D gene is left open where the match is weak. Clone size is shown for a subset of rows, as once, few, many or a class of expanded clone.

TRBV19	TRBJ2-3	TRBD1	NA	TGTGCCAGTAGTAAGGGGACAGGGGCGAACCCAGATACGCAGTATTTT	CASSKGTGANPDTQYF
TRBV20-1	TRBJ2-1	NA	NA	TGCAGTGCTAGTTCCACCCCATCGGGGGTCAATGAGCAGTTCTTC	CSASSTPSGVNEQFF
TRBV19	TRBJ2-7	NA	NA	TGTGCCAGTTCCCGTCGAGACGAGCAGTACTTC	CASSRRDEQYF
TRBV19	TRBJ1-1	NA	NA	TGTGCCAGTAGTATGGTGGGGCGGGGGAAAACTTTCTTT	CASSMVGRGKTFF
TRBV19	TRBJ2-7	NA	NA	TGTGCCAGTAGTATGGTGGGGCAGGGTCTGTACGAGCAGTACTTC	CASSMVGQGLYEQYF
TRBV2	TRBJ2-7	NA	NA	TGTGCCAGCAGGGGGGACTGGATGTCCTACGAGCAGTACTTC	CASRGDWMSYEQYF
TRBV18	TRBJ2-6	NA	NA	TGTGCCAGCTCACCACCGAACACGGGGGCTGGGGCCAACGTCCTGACTTTC	CASSPPNTGAGANVLTF
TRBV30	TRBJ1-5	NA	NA	TGTGCCTGGAGTTTTGGGGGAGGAGGCAATCAGCCCCAGCATTTT	CAWSFGGGGNQPQHF
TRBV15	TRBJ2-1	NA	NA	TGTGCCACCAGCAGAGACGGTGGCAATGAGCAGTTCTTC	CATSRDGGNEQFF
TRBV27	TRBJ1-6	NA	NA	TGTGCCAGCAGTTCCCTGGGCCCGAACTATAATTCACCCCTCCACTTT	CASSSLGPNYNSPLHF
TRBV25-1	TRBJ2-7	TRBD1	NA	TGTGCCAGCAGTGACGCCTGGACAGGGGGCTACGAGCAGTACTTC	CASSDAWTGGYEQYF
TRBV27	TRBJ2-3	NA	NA	TGTGCCAGCAGTTTCGGACAGCCCAATACGCAGTATTTT	CASSFGQPNTQYF
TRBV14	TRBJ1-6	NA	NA	TGTGCCAGCAGCCAAGATCTACTGGTAAATTCACCCCTCCACTTT	CASSQDLLVNSPLHF
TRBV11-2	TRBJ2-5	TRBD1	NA	TGTGCCAGCAGCTTTGGACAGGGGGCAGAGACCCAGTACTTC	CASSFGQGAETQYF
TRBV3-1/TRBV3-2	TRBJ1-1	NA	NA	TGTGCCAGCAGCCACGAATCTGATCGGGCTTTCTTT	CASSHESDRAFF
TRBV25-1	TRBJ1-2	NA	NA	TGTGCCAGCAGCCAGGGTTTCGCCTATGGCTACACCTTC	CASSQGFAYGYTF
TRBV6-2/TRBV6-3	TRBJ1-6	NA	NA	TGTGCCAGCAGTTACGGGCAGCCTAATTCACCCCTCCACTTT	CASSYGQPNSPLHF
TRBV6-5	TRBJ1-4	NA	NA	TGTGCCAGCAGCAAGGACGGGGCAACTAATGAAAAACTGTTTTTT	CASSKDGATNEKLFF
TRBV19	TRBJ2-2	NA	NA	TGTGCCAGTAGACCCATGGCGGCCAACACCGGGGAGCTGTTTTTT	CASRPMAANTGELFF
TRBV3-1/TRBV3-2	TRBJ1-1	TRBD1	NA	TGTGCCAGCAGCCGGGCAGGGGGGCACACTGAAGCTTTCTTT	CASSRAGGHTEAFF
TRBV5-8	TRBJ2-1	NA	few	TGTGCCAGCCCCTTGGGGCCAGGGAATCCCCCTAGCAATGAGCAGTTCTTC	CASPLGPGNPPSNEQFF
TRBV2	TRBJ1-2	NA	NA	TGTGCCAGCACCCGCGACGGGGGCTATGGCTACACCTTC	CASTRDGGYGYTF
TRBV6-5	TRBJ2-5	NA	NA	TGTGCCAGCAAAAAGAACCGGCGGGAGACCCAGTACTTC	CASKKNRRETQYF
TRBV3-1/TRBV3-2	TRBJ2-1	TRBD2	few	TGTGCCAGCAGCCAAGATCCCCGGGGTAGCGGGGAAAGTAGCTCCTACAATGAGCAGTTCTTC	CASSQDPRGSGESSSYNEQFF
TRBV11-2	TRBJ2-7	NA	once	TGTGCCAGCCAGACAGAATACGAGCAGTACTTC	CASQTEYEQYF
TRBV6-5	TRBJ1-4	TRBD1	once	TGTGCCAGCAGCGACAGGGGATTTAATGAAAAACTGTTTTTT	CASSDRGFNEKLFF
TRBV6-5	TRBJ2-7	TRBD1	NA	TGTGCCAGCAGTCTGGGGACAGCCGAGCAGTACTTC	CASSLGTAEQYF
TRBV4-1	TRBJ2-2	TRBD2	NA	TGCGCCAGCAGCCAAATGACTAGCGGGGGTCGAGGCACCGGGGAGCTGTTTTTT	CASSQMTSGGRGTGELFF
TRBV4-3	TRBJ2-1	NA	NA	TGCGCCAGCAGCCAAGATTTGGTCCTAGGCAATGAGCAGTTCTTC	CASSQDLVLGNEQFF
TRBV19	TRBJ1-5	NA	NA	TGTGCCAGTAGTATAGCAACAGGGCAGCCCCAGCATTTT	CASSIATGQPQHF
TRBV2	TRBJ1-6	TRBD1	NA	TGTGCCAGCAGTGATCGGACAGGACTTTCACCCCTCCACTTT	CASSDRTGLSPLHF
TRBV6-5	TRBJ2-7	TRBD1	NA	TGTGCCAGCAGCCTGAGACAGGGTCGAGCCTACGAGCAGTACTTC	CASSLRQGRAYEQYF
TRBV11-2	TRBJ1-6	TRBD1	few	TGTGCCAGCAGCTGGGGGACAGCTCCGGGGTCACCCCTCCACTTT	CASSWGTAPGSPLHF
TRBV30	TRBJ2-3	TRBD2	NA	TGTGCCTGGAGTGTGGGAGCGGGGGGGCAAGATACGCAGTATTTT	CAWSVGAGGQDTQYF
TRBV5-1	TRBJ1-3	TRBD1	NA	TGCGCCAGCAGCTTGGGGACAGGGGCCGAGAGCTCTGGAAACACCATATATTTT	CASSLGTGAESSGNTIYF
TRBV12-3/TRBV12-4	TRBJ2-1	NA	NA	TGTGCCAGCAGGCCCCCAAGGGAGAATGAGCAGTTCTTC	CASRPPRENEQFF
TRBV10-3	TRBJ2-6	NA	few	TGTGCCATCAGTGCTCGGACAGACGAGGGATCTGGGGCCAACGTCCTGACTTTC	CAISARTDEGSGANVLTF
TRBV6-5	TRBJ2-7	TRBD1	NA	TGTGCCAGCAGTATTGACAGGGGGAGCGGCGAGCAGTACTTC	CASSIDRGSGEQYF
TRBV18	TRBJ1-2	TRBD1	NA	TGTGCCAGCTCGCCGGGACAGGGCGTCTATGGCTACACCTTC	CASSPGQGVYGYTF
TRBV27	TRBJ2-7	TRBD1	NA	TGTGCCAGCAGTCACGGGGGACAGGGGCCCTACGAGCAGTACTTC	CASSHGGQGPYEQYF
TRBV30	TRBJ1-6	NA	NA	TGTGCCTGGGTCGGAGCCTATAATTCACCCCTCCACTTT	CAWVGAYNSPLHF
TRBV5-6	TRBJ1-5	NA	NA	TGTGCCAGCAGCTCTTCAGGGACAAATGGCAATCAGCCCCAGCATTTT	CASSSSGTNGNQPQHF
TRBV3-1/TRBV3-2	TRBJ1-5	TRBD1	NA	TGTGCCAGCAGCCAAGAAGGGGGCGGGCAGCCCCAGCATTTT	CASSQEGGGQPQHF
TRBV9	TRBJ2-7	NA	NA	TGTGCCAGCAGCCCGCACCCGGTAACGAGCGAGCAGTACTTC	CASSPHPVTSEQYF
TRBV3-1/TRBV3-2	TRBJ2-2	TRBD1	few	TGTGCCAGCAGCCCTGGGACAGGGGGCACCGGGGAGCTGTTTTTT	CASSPGTGGTGELFF
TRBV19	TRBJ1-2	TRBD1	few	TGTGCCAGTAGTGGAGGGACAGGCCTAAACTATGGCTACACCTTC	CASSGGTGLNYGYTF
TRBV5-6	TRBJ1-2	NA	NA	TGTGCCAGCAGCTTTGAGGTTGGCTACACCTTC	CASSFEVGYTF
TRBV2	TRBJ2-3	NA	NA	TGTGCCAGCAGTGCTAAGGATACGCAGTATTTT	CASSAKDTQYF
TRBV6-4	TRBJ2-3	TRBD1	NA	TGTGCCAGCAGGGCCGACAGGGGCGCAGATACGCAGTATTTT	CASRADRGADTQYF
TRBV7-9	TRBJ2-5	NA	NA	TGTGCCAGCAGCCCTGGCGGGTGGGTAAAAGAGACCCAGTACTTC	CASSPGGWVKETQYF
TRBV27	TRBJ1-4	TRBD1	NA	TGTGCCAGCAGTTTGGGACAGGGGTCTAATGAAAAACTGTTTTTT	CASSLGQGSNEKLFF
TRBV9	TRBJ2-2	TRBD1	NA	TGTGCCAGCAGCGCGGACAGGGACTCTGTTTCCGGGGAGCTGTTTTTT	CASSADRDSVSGELFF
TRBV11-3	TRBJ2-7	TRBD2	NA	TGTGCCAGCAGCTCGGGACTAGTAAATGAGCAGTACTTC	CASSSGLVNEQYF